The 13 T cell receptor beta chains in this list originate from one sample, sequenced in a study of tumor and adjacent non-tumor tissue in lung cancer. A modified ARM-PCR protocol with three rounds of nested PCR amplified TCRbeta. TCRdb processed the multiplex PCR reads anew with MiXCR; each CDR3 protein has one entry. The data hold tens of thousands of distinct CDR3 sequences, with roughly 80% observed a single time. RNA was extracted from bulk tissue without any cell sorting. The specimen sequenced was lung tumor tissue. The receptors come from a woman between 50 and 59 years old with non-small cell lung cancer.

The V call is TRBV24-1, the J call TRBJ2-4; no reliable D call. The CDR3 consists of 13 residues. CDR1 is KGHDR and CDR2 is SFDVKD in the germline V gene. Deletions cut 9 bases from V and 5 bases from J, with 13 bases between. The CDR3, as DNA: TGTGCCACCTGTGGGGTTTTTGAAAACATTCAGTACTTC. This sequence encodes CATCGVFENIQYF.

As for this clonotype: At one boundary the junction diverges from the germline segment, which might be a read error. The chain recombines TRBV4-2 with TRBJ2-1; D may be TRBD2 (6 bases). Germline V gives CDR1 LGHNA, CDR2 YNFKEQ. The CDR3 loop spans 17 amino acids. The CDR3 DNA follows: TGTGCCAGCAACCAAGTGGGGGGTGGCGGGCACTACAATGAGCAGTTCTTC. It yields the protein CASNQVGGGGHYNEQFF.

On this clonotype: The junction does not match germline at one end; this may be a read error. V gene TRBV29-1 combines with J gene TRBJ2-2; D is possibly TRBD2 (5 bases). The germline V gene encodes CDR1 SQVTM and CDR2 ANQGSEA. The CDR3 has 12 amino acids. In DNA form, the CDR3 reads TGCAGCATTGAAGGGAGTACCGTGGAGCTGTTTTTT. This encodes CSIEGSTVELFF.

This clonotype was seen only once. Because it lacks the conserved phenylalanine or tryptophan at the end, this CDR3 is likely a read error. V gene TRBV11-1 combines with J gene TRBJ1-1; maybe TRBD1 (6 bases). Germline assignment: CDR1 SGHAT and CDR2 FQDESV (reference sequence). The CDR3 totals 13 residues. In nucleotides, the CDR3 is TGTGTCAGCAGCAGGGGTTTCGACACTGAAGCTTTCCTT. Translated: CVSSRGFDTEAFL.

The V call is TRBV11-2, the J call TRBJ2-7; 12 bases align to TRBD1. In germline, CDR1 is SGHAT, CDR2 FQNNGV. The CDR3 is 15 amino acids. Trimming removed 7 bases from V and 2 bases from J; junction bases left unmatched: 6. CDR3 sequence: CASTIGTGGTYEQYF. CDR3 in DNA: TGTGCCAGCACCATCGGGACAGGGGGCACCTACGAGCAGTACTTC.

CDR3 DNA: TGTGCCAGCGTTCGGGGGTATGAGCAGTTCTTC. It is translated as CASVRGYEQFF. This rearrangement joins TRBV11-3 to TRBJ2-1; D might be TRBD2 (6 bases). Trimming took off 8 bases at V and 8 bases at J, with 10 bases between the two ends. CDR3 length: 11 amino acids. CDR1 and CDR2 from the germline V gene are SGHNT and YENEEA.

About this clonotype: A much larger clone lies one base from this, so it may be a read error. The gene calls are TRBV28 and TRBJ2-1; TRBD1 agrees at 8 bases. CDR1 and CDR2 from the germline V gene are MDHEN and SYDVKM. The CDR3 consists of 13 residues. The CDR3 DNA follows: TGTGCCAGCTCGGACAGGGATAAGAATGAGCGGTTCTTC. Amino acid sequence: CASSDRDKNERFF. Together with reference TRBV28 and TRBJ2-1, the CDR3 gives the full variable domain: DVKVTQSSRYLVKRTGEKVFLECVQDMDHENMFWYRQDPGLGLRLIYFSYDVKMKEKGDIPEGYSVSREKKERFSLILESASTNQTSMYLCASSDRDKNERFFGPGTRLTVL.

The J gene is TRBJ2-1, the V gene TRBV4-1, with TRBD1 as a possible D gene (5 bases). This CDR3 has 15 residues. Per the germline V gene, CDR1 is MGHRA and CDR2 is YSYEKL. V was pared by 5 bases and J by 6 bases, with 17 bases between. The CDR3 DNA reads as TGCGCCAGCAGCGGGATGTTGGACATGGCCAATGAGCAGTTCTTC. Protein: CASSGMLDMANEQFF.

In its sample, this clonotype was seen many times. CDR3 sequence: CASSLESTDTQYF. Written as DNA, the CDR3 is TGCGCCAGCAGTTTAGAGAGCACAGATACGCAGTATTTT. The chain joins TRBV4-1 to TRBJ2-3, with D hard to call. The CDR3 has 13 residues. The germline gives CDR1 MGHRA, CDR2 YSYEKL. Trimming shortened V by 6 bases and J by 0 bases, and 7 bases separated the two germline ends.

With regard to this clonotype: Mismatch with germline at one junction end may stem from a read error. The DNA for the CDR3 is TGTGCCAGCAGCCTTGCGGGGGGCACCGGGGGGCTGTTATTT. It specifies CASSLAGGTGGLLF. This chain connects TRBV11-3 to TRBJ2-2, with 8 bases fitting TRBD2. Per germline, CDR1 SGHNT and CDR2 YENEEA. The CDR3 extends over 14 amino acids.

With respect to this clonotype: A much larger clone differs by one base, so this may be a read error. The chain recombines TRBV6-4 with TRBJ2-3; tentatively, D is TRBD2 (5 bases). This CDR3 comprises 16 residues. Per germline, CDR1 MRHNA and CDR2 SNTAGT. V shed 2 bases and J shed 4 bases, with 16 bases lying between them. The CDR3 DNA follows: TGTGCCAGCAGTGACAATAGCGTGAGTTTCGCAGATACGCAGTATTTT. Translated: CASSDNSVSFADTQYF.

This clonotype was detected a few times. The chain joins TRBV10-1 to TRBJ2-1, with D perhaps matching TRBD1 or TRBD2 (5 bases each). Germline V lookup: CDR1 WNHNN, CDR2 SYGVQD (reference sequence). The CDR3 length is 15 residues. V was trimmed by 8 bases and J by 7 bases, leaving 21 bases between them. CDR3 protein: CASQVEGTGRNEQFF. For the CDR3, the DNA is TGCGCCAGCCAAGTAGAGGGGACCGGGCGGAATGAGCAGTTCTTC.

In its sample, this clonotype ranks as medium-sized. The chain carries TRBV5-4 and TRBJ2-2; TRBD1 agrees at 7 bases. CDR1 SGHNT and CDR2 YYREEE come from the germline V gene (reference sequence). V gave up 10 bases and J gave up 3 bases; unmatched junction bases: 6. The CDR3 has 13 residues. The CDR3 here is CAGRTGHTGELFF. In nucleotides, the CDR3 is TGTGCCGGACGGACAGGTCACACCGGGGAGCTGTTTTTT.